This T cell receptor (beta chain) was identified during a study of T cell responses to AZD1222 COVID-19 vaccine. Study-wide points: Spike-specific TCR repertoires showed rising breadth and depth after two AZD1222 doses. After the peak T cell response, and only then, were repertoires sampled.

Comment on this clone: What it binds is unknown.

Using immunoSEQ multiplex PCR, the repertoire was profiled, and TCRdb retains in-frame clones only, with some absent. The sample shows about 120,000 clones, 92% of them seen only once. The origin of this receptor is an adult who received the AZD1222 COVID-19 vaccine. The input for sequencing was peripheral blood, taken 28 days after the second AZD1222 dose.

This CDR3 reads CASRAGTEVLEQYF. CDR3 nucleotides: TGCGCCAGCAGGGCCGGGACAGAGGTTTTGGAGCAGTACTTC. The chain links TRBV5-1 to TRBJ2-7; 7 bases map to TRBD1. The trim removed 5 bases at V and 7 bases at J, leaving 12 bases unmatched. This CDR3 is built from 14 residues. Looked up from germline, CDR1 is SGHRS and CDR2 is YFSETQ.